One sample yielded the 15 T cell receptor beta chains listed below, sequenced in a study of cytomegalovirus exposure and HLA in healthy donors. Amplification used 60 Vbeta primers and 13 Jbeta primers. Generated by immunoSEQ multiplex PCR, the TCRdb table keeps only in-frame clones and is missing some. The sample lists approximately 150,000 clones; over 65% were seen once. Sample: PBMCs. These TCRs come from a male donor in good health and CMV-seronegative.

This rearrangement joins TRBV5-8 to TRBJ2-5, with a tentative D call TRBD2 (5 bases). The V end lost 1 base, the J end lost 4 bases, and 26 bases lay between the germline ends. CDR1 is SGHTS and CDR2 is YDEGEE in the germline V gene. CDR3 size: 19 residues. The CDR3 DNA sequence: TGTGCCAGCAGCTTGTTTATGATCTTTACTAGTAAATCGGGAGAGACCCAGTACTTC. The encoded protein is CASSLFMIFTSKSGETQYF.

This clone appeared a single time. V usage is TRBV27 and J usage is TRBJ2-1, with 10 bases fitting TRBD2. The J segment lost 6 bases and the V segment lost 5 bases, leaving 4 bases of the junction unmatched. The CDR3 extends over 14 amino acids. CDR1 and CDR2 from the germline V gene are MNHEY and SMNVEV (reference sequence). CDR3 sequence: CASSTTSGPNEQFF. CDR3 DNA: TGTGCCAGCAGTACGACTAGCGGGCCCAATGAGCAGTTCTTC.

CDR3 residues: CASSLVLASGYNEQFF. DNA of the CDR3: TGTGCCAGCAGTTTGGTCTTGGCTAGCGGCTACAATGAGCAGTTCTTC. This rearrangement joins TRBV27 to TRBJ2-1; 7 nucleotides agree with TRBD2. The CDR3 has 16 amino acids. CDR1 and CDR2 from the germline V gene are MNHEY and SMNVEV (reference sequence). Trimming took 3 bases from V and 3 from J; bases not matched to a gene: 8.

The table lists this clone with a few counts. The chain carries TRBV15 and TRBJ2-7, with 7 bases identical to TRBD2. Germline V gene lookup returns CDR1 LNHNV and CDR2 YYDKDF (reference sequence). V lost 0 bases and J lost 5; bases outside the gene matches: 7. The CDR3 loop spans 15 amino acids. CDR3 protein: CATSRDLAGENEQYF. The CDR3 DNA sequence: TGTGCCACCAGCAGAGATCTGGCGGGAGAAAACGAGCAGTACTTC.

The chain is built from TRBV7-2 and TRBJ2-7, with TRBD2 identical over 8 bases. Germline V gene lookup returns CDR1 SGHTA and CDR2 FQGNSA. J lost 0 bases, V lost 5 bases, and 3 bases had no gene match. CDR3 length: 14 residues. The CDR3 DNA follows: TGTGCCAGCAGCGGGAGCGGGAGCTCCTACGAGCAGTACTTC. It encodes CASSGSGSSYEQYF.

The chain carries TRBV27 and TRBJ2-7, with 7 bases fitting TRBD2. Losses at the gene ends were 6 bases for V and 3 bases for J; bases not matched to a gene: 11. The CDR3 has 15 amino acids. The V gene's germline CDR1 is MNHEY and CDR2 SMNVEV (reference sequence). DNA of the CDR3: TGTGCCAGCAGCTTAGGGGAGGGACGGTACTACGAGCAGTACTTC. It codes for CASSLGEGRYYEQYF.

The chain employs TRBV11-2 and TRBJ1-5, with unresolved D. V shed 0 bases and J shed 2 bases, with 8 bases lying between them. There are 15 residues in the CDR3. The germline V gene encodes CDR1 SGHAT and CDR2 FQNNGV. This chain's CDR3 is CASSLEGGGNQPQHF. As DNA, the CDR3 is TGTGCCAGCAGCTTAGAGGGAGGTGGCAATCAGCCCCAGCATTTT. Looking up the rest from reference TRBV11-2 and TRBJ1-5 gives the full variable domain: EAGVAQSPRYKIIEKRQSVAFWCNPISGHATLYWYQQILGQGPKLLIQFQNNGVVDDSQLPKDRFSAERLKGVDSTLKIQPAKLEDSAVYLCASSLEGGGNQPQHFGDGTRLSIL.

V is TRBV7-9 and J is TRBJ1-4; the D is unclear. Trimming stripped 1 base from V and 8 bases from J, with 11 bases between. CDR1 is SEHNR, CDR2 FQNEAQ, per germline (reference sequence). The CDR3 consists of 14 residues. CDR3 amino acids: CASSLGSASEKLFF. The CDR3 DNA reads as TGTGCCAGCAGCTTAGGGTCCGCTAGCGAAAAACTGTTTTTT. The full variable domain, in which reference TRBV7-9 and TRBJ1-4 provide the parts outside the CDR3, is DTGVSQNPRHKITKRGQNVTFRCDPISEHNRLYWYRQTLGQGPEFLTYFQNEAQLEKSRLLSDRFSAERPKGSFSTLEIQRTEQGDSAMYLCASSLGSASEKLFFGSGTQLSVL.

Remarks on this clone: This likely comes from a read error, as the CDR3 has no conserved phenylalanine or tryptophan at its end. The chain recombines TRBV6-5 with TRBJ2-2; D remains ambiguous. Germline loops: CDR1 MNHEY, CDR2 SVGAGI. Trimming took off 5 bases at V and 4 bases at J, with 8 bases between the two ends. The CDR3 sequence is 13 residues long. CDR3 region: CASSGVSTGELFS. DNA of the CDR3: TGTGCCAGCAGTGGAGTATCCACCGGGGAGCTGTTTTCT.

For this clone: An end of the junction does not agree with germline; a read error may underlie this. The chain links TRBV4-1 to TRBJ2-7, with 11 bases identical to TRBD2. The CDR3 is 16 amino acids. CDR1 and CDR2 from the germline V gene are MGHRA and YSYEKL. This CDR3 reads CASGQRTSGLSYEQYF. Written as DNA, the CDR3 is TGCGCCAGCGGCCAGAGGACTAGCGGGCTCTCCTACGAGCAGTACTTC.

This chain uses TRBV7-2 with TRBJ2-1; TRBD1 matches at 8 bases. Germline values: CDR1 SGHTA, CDR2 FQGNSA. V was pared by 8 bases and J by 7 bases, with 10 bases of the junction left unmatched. The CDR3 covers 14 residues. The CDR3 DNA reads TGTGCCAGCCACCTGGACAGGGCTGCAAATGAGCAGTTCTTC. Translated, it gives CASHLDRAANEQFF.

The chain recombines TRBV5-1 with TRBJ2-1, with TRBD2 matching over 10 bases. The J segment lost 5 bases and the V segment lost 0 bases, leaving 14 bases of the junction unmatched. The CDR3 totals 19 residues. Germline-derived CDR1 and CDR2 are SGHRS and YFSETQ. The CDR3: CASSLAGALAGVNHNEQFF. DNA for the CDR3: TGCGCCAGCAGCTTGGCGGGGGCGCTAGCGGGAGTAAACCACAATGAGCAGTTCTTC. Full variable domain (remainder filled in from reference TRBV5-1 and TRBJ2-1): KAGVTQTPRYLIKTRGQQVTLSCSPISGHRSVSWYQQTPGQGLQFLFEYFSETQRNKGNFPGRFSGRQFSNSRSEMNVSTLELGDSALYLCASSLAGALAGVNHNEQFFGPGTRLTVL.

The chain recombines TRBV6-6 with TRBJ2-7, with TRBD2 as a possible D gene (5 bases). The V end was cut by 8 bases, the J end by 3 bases, with 11 bases between. This CDR3 contains 12 residues. Germline assignment: CDR1 MNHNY and CDR2 SVGAGI (reference sequence). The CDR3, as DNA: TGTGCCAGCCGCTTCGGACTCTACGAGCAGTACTTC. It yields the protein CASRFGLYEQYF.

V usage is TRBV6-5 and J usage is TRBJ2-1; 9 bases are a match to TRBD2. V shed 4 bases and J 4 bases; nucleotides not matched to a gene: 2. The CDR3 totals 14 residues. In germline, CDR1 is MNHEY, CDR2 SVGAGI. CDR3 DNA: TGTGCCAGCAGTTGGCGGGAGGGATACAATGAGCAGTTCTTC. It translates to CASSWREGYNEQFF.

V usage is TRBV7-9 and J usage is TRBJ2-1; TRBD2 is a possible D gene (6 bases). The V gene lost 5 bases and the J gene lost 0 bases, with 11 bases spanning the gap. This CDR3 is 15 amino acids long. The germline V gene encodes CDR1 SEHNR and CDR2 FQNEAQ (reference sequence). CDR3 amino acids: CASSALGSSYNEQFF. DNA of the CDR3: TGTGCCAGCAGCGCCCTCGGGAGCTCCTACAATGAGCAGTTCTTC.